This T cell receptor beta chain was sequenced during a study of T-cell memory formation after mild COVID-19. In TCRdb, the 5' RACE reads were re-called with MiXCR into one record per CDR3 protein. The top ten hold 13% to 15% of the sample, which has around 150,000 distinct CDR3 sequences, roughly 15% seen once. This clonotype showed up just a few times. Its antigen is not identified. General study results and limits: CD4+ contracting clones were mainly CM and EM; CD8+ ones, EMRA.

The receptor was isolated from an adult woman who had mild COVID-19 (a few samples of this study predate the infection). Cell type and time point are not known. Material for sequencing was PBMCs or a T cell subset sorted from them (not recorded which).

The CDR3 DNA is TGTGCCAGCAGCTCAGGACAGCCAGGAATGGGGACTGAAGCTTTCTTT. As protein: CASSSGQPGMGTEAFF. The V and J genes are TRBV7-8 and TRBJ1-1; tentatively, D is TRBD1 (6 bases). The CDR3 extends over 16 amino acids. CDR1 and CDR2 from the germline V gene are SGHVS and FQNEAQ. V gave up 4 bases and J gave up 5 bases, with 20 bases separating them.